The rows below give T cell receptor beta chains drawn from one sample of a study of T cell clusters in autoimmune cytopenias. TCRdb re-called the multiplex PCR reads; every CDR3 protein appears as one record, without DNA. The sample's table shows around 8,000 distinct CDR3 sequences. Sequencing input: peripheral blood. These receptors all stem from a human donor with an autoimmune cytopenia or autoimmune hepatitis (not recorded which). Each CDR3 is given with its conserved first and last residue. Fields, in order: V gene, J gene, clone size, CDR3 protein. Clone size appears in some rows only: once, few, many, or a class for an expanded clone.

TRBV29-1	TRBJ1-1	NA	CSATGVRENTEAFF
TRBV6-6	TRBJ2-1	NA	CASSYLQPDNEQFF
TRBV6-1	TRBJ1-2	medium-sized	CASSDRTGLGYTF
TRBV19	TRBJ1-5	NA	CASSISLQGFRQPQHF
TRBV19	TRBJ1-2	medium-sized	CASSMLGTGYTF
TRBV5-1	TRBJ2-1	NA	CASSIGLAGVYNKQFF
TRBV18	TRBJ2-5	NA	CASSPSHSQETQYF
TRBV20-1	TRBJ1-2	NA	CSARSGQTMFGSYTF
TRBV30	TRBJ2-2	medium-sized	CAWRRGLNTGELFF
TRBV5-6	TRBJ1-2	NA	CASSLGTTYFSGYTF